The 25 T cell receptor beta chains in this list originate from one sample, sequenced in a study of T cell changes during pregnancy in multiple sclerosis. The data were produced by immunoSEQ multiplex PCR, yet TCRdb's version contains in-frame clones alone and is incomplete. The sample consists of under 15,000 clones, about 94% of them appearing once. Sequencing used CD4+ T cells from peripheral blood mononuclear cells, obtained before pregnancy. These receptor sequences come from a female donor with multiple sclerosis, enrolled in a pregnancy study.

CDR3 amino acids: CASSLSLADEQFF. The CDR3 coding sequence is TGCGCCAGCAGCCTCTCTCTGGCCGATGAGCAGTTCTTC. The V gene is TRBV10-2, the J gene TRBJ2-1; D not resolved. This CDR3 is 13 amino acids long. Per germline, CDR1 WSHSY and CDR2 SAAADI. V lost 6 bases and J lost 8, with 14 bases in between.

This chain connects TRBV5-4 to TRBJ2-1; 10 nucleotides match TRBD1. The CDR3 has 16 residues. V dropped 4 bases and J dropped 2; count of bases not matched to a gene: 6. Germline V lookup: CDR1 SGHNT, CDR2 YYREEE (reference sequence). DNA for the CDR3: TGTGCCAGCAGCCCACCGGGACAGGGGACCTACAATGAGCAGTTCTTC. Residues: CASSPPGQGTYNEQFF.

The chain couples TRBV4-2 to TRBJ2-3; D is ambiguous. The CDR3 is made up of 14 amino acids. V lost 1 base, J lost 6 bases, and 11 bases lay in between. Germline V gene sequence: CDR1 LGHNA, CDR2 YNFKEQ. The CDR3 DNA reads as TGTGCCAGCAGCCAAGCAACTGATTGGGATACGCAGTATTTT. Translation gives CASSQATDWDTQYF.

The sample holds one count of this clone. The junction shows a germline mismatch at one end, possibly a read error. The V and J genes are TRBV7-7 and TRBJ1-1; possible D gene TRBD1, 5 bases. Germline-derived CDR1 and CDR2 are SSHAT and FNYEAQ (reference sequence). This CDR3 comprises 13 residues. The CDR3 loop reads CASSLGQNTEAFF. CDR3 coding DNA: TGTGCTAGCAGCTTAGGACAGAACACTGAAGCTTTCTTT.

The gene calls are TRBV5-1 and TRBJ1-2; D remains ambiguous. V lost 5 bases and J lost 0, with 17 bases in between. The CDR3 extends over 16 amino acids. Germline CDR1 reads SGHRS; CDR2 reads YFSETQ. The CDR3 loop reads CASRDRPGNPNYGYTF. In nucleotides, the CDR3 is TGCGCCAGCAGAGACCGGCCAGGAAACCCTAACTATGGCTACACCTTC.

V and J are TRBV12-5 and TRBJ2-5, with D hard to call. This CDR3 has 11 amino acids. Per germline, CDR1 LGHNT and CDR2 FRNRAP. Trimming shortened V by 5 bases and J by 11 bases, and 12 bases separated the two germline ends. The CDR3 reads CASGIHSLQYF. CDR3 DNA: TGTGCTAGTGGTATCCACTCACTTCAGTACTTC.

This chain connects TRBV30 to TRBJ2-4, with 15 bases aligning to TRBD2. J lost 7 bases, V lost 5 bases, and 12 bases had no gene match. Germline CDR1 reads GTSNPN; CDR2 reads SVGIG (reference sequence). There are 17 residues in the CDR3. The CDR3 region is CAWLRRTSGGAGNIQYF. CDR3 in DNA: TGTGCCTGGTTACGGAGGACTAGCGGGGGGGCGGGGAACATTCAGTACTTC. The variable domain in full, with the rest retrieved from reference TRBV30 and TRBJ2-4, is SQTIHQWPATLVQPVGSPLSLECTVEGTSNPNLYWYRQAAGRGLQLLFYSVGIGQISSEVPQNLSASRPQDRQFILSSKKLLLSDSGFYLCAWLRRTSGGAGNIQYFGAGTRLSVL.

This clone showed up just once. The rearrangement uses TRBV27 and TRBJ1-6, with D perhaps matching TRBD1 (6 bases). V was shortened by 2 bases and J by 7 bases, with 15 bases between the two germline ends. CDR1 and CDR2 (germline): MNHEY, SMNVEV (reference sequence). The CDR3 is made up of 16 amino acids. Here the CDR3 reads CASSLDLQGSNSPLHF. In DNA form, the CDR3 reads TGTGCCAGCAGTTTAGATTTACAGGGATCCAATTCACCCCTCCACTTT.

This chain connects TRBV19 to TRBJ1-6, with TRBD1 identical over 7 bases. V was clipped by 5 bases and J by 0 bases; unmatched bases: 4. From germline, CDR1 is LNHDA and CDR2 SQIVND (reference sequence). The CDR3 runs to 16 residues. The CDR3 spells CASSRWDSSYNSPLHF. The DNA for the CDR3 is TGTGCCAGTAGTCGCTGGGACAGCTCCTATAATTCACCCCTCCACTTT.

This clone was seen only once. CDR3 sequence: CASSFGGRGGELFF. CDR3 DNA: TGCGCCAGCAGCTTCGGAGGGAGAGGCGGGGAGCTGTTTTTT. V and J are TRBV5-1 and TRBJ2-2, with D possibly matching TRBD2 (6 bases). CDR1 SGHRS and CDR2 YFSETQ come from the germline V gene. Trimming stripped 2 bases from V and 7 bases from J, with 12 bases between. The CDR3 has 14 amino acids.

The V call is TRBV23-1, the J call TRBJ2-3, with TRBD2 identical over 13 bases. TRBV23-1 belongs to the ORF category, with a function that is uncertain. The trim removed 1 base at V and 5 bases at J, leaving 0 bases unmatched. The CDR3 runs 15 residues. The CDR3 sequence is CASSQWTSGGDTQYF. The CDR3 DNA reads TGCGCCAGCAGTCAATGGACTAGCGGGGGAGATACGCAGTATTTT.

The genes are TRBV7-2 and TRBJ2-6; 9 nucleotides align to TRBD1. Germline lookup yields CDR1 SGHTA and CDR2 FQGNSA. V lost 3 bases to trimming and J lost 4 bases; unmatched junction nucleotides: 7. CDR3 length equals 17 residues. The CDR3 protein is CASSFPGQGLGANVLTF. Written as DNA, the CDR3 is TGTGCCAGCAGCTTCCCGGGACAGGGATTGGGGGCCAACGTCCTGACTTTC.

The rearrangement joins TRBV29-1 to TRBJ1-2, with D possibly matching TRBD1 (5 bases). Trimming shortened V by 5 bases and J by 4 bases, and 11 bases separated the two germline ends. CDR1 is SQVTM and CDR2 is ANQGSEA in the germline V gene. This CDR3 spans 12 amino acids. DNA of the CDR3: TGCAGCGTTCTGGACATAGGCTATGGCTACACCTTC. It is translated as CSVLDIGYGYTF.

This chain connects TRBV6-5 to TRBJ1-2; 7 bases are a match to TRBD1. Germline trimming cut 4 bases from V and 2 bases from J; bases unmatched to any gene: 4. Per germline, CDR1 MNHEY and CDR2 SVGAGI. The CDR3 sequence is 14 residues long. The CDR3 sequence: CASSLNRGNYGYTF. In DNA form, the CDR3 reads TGTGCCAGCAGTTTAAACAGGGGAAACTATGGCTACACCTTC.

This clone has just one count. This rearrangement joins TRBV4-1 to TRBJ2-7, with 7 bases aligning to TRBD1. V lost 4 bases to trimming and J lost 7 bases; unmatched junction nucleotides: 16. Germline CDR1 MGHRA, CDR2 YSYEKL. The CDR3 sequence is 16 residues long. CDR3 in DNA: TGCGCCAGCAGCCCCGGGGACAGCCAACCCCCGAGGGAGCAGTACTTC. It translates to CASSPGDSQPPREQYF.

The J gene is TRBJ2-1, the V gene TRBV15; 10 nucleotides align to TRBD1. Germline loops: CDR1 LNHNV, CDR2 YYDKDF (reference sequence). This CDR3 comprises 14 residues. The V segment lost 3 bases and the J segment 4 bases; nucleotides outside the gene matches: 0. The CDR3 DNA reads TGTGCCACCAGCAGGGGACAGGGGTACAATGAGCAGTTCTTC. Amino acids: CATSRGQGYNEQFF.

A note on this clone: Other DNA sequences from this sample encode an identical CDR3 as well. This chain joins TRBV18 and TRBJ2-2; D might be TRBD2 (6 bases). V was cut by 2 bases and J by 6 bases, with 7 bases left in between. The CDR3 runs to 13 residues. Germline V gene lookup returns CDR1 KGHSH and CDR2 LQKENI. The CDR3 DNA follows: TGTGCCAGCTCACCAAGGGAGGCCGGGGAGCTGTTTTTT. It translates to CASSPREAGELFF.

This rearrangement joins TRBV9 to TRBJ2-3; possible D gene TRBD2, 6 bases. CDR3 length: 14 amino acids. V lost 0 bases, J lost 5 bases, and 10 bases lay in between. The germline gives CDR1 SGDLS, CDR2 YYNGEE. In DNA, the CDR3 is TGTGCCAGCAGCGTAGGACTAGTGATAGATACGCAGTATTTT. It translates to CASSVGLVIDTQYF.

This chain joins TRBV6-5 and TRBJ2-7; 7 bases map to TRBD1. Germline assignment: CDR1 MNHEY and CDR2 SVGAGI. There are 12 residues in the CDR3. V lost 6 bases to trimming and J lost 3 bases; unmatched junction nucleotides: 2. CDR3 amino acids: CASRRDSYEQYF. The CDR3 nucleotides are TGTGCCAGCAGAAGGGACAGCTACGAGCAGTACTTC.

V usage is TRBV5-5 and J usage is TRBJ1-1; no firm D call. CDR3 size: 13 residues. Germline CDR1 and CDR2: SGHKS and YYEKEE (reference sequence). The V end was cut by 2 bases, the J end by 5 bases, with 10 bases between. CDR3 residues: CASSLSRKTEAFF. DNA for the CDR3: TGTGCCAGCAGCTTAAGCAGGAAGACTGAAGCTTTCTTT.

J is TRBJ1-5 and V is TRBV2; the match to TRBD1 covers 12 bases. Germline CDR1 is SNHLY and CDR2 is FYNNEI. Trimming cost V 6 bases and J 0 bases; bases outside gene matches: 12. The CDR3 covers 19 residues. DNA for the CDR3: TGTGCCAGCAGCCCTTACCCCCCGGGACAGGGGGCTAGCAATCAGCCCCAGCATTTT. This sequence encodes CASSPYPPGQGASNQPQHF.

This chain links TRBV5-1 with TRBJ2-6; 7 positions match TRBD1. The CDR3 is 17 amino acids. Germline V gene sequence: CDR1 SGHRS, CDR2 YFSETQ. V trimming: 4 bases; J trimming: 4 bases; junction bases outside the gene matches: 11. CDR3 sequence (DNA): TGCGCCAGCAGCACAGGACAGGTGGGTCCGGGGGCCAACGTCCTGACTTTC. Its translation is CASSTGQVGPGANVLTF.

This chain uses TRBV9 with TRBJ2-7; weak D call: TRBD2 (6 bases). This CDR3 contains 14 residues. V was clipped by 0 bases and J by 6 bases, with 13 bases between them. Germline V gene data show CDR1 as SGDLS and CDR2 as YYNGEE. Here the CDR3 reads CASSVEGTSFEQYF. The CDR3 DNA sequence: TGTGCCAGCAGCGTAGAGGGGACTTCGTTCGAGCAGTACTTC. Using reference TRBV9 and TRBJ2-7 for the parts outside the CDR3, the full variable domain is DSGVTQTPKHLITATGQRVTLRCSPRSGDLSVYWYQQSLDQGLQFLIQYYNGEERAKGNILERFSAQQFPDLHSELNLSSLELGDSALYFCASSVEGTSFEQYFGPGTRLTVT.

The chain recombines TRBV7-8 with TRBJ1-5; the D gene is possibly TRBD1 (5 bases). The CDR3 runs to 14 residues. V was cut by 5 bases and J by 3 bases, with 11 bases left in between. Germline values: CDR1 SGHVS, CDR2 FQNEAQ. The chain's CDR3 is CASSPRQINQPQHF. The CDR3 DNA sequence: TGTGCCAGCAGCCCCCGACAGATCAATCAGCCCCAGCATTTT.

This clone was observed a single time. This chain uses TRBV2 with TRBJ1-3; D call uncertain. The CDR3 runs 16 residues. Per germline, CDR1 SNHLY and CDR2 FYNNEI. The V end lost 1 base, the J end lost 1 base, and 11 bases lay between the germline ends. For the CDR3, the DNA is TGTGCCAGCAGTGAAGGCAGGCCGGAATCTGGAAACACCATATATTTT. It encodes CASSEGRPESGNTIYF.